This T cell receptor (beta chain) originates from a study of T cells after yellow fever vaccination. This clonotype has only a few counts. TCRdb itself ran the 5' RACE reads through MiXCR, one entry per CDR3 protein. The table has 300,000 or so distinct CDR3 sequences, 8.1% seen once; the top ten hold approximately 18%. There are 12 residues in the CDR3. CDR1 is SEHNR, CDR2 FQNEAQ, per germline (reference sequence). Trimming stripped 5 bases from V and 6 bases from J, with 8 bases between. The chain employs TRBV7-9 and TRBJ2-1, with D possibly being TRBD2 (5 bases). Sequenced material: PBMCs, taken roughly seven weeks after the first yellow fever vaccination. The TCR was taken from a man aged 18 to 30 who received the YFV17D yellow fever vaccine. This CDR3 reads CASSGLSNEQFF. The CDR3 region has the DNA TGTGCCAGCAGCGGACTGTCCAATGAGCAGTTCTTC.